Described below is a single T cell receptor (beta chain) sequence and its context. The sample originates from a study of OX40 agonist ivuxolimab in advanced cancers. In the study overall: Every 2 weeks, patients got intravenous ivuxolimab at one of six dose levels (0.01-10 mg/kg). Subjects had a mean age of about 57 years, with a range of 23 to 79; about 83% were male.

The CDR3 is 14 amino acids. The V gene's germline CDR1 is GTSNPN and CDR2 SVGIG (reference sequence). Trimming at V came to 7 bases and at J to 5 bases, leaving 13 bases not matched to a gene. The protocol was immunoSEQ multiplex PCR, while the TCRdb copy is restricted to in-frame clones and leaves out a portion. The repertoire holds approximately 70,000 clones, with around 88% as singletons. It was autoimmune disease history or systemic immunosuppression that excluded patients. Blood sampling took place at baseline, cycle 4 day 1, and cycle 7 day 1. This clonotype was obtained from an adult with an advanced solid tumor such as melanoma, head and neck, liver or kidney cancer. Material: CD4+ or CD8+ T cells sorted from blood, obtained in a trial of the OX40 agonist ivuxolimab. The chain recombines TRBV30 with TRBJ2-5; 7 positions match TRBD2. CDR3 sequence reads: CAYLREGRSETQYF. The CDR3 nucleotides are TGTGCCTACCTTAGGGAGGGCCGTAGTGAGACCCAGTACTTC.